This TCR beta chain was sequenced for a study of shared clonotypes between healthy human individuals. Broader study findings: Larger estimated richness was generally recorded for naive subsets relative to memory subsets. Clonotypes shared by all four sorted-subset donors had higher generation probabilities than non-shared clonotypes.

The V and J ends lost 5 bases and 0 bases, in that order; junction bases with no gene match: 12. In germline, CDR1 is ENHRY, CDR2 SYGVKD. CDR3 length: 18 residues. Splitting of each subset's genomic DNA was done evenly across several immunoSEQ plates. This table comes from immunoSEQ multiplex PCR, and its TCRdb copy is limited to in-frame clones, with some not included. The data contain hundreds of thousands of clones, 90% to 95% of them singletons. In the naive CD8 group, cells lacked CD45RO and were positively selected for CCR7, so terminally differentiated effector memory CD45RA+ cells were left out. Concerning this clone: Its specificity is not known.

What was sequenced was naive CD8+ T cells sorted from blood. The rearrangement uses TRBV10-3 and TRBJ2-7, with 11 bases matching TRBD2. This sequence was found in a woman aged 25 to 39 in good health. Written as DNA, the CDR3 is TGTGCCATCAGTTCTCCGGACAATAGCGGGAGGGCCTCCTACGAGCAGTACTTC. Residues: CAISSPDNSGRASYEQYF.